This TCR beta chain emerged from a study of cytomegalovirus exposure and HLA in healthy donors. On this clone itself: Antigen unknown.

The table came from immunoSEQ multiplex PCR; TCRdb's copy has only in-frame clones and leaves some out. The repertoire consists of more than 60,000 clones, with 95% to 97% occurring once and the leading ten covering around 1.5%. This CDR3 contains 16 residues. The V end lost 1 base, the J end lost 0 bases, and 10 bases lay between the germline ends. Germline V gives CDR1 MNHNS, CDR2 SASEGT. General study points: Specific recognition of CMV antigens was confirmed in vitro for a few chains (all CMV-associated).

The material sequenced was PBMCs. This chain links TRBV6-1 with TRBJ1-5, with unresolved D. The TCR was taken from a woman aged 18-30 years in good health and CMV-seropositive. CDR3 nucleotide sequence: TGTGCCAGCAGTGAAGTTTCAGGTAATAGCAATCAGCCCCAGCATTTT. It is translated as CASSEVSGNSNQPQHF.